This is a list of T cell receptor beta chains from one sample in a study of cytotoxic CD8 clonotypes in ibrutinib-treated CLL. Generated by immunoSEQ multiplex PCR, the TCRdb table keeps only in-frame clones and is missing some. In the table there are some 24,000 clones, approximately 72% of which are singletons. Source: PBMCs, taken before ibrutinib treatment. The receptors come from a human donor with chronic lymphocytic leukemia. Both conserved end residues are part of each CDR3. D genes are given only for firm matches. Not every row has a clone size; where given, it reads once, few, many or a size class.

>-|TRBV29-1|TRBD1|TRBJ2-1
CSVAGTGVRPSYNEQFF
TGCAGCGTAGCAGGGACAGGGGTCCGACCCTCCTACAATGAGCAGTTCTTC
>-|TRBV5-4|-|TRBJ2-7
CASSLVPGAYEQYF
TGTGCCAGCAGCTTGGTGCCGGGAGCCTACGAGCAGTACTTC
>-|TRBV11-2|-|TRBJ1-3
CASSSDLRQTIYF
TGTGCCAGCAGCTCCGACCTAAGGCAGACCATATATTTT
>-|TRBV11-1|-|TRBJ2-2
CASQLAVGELFF
TGTGCCAGCCAACTTGCTGTCGGGGAGCTGTTTTTT
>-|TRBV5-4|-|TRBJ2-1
CASSPGGGGGPTYNEQFF
TGTGCCAGCAGCCCCGGGGGAGGTGGAGGTCCAACCTACAATGAGCAGTTCTTC
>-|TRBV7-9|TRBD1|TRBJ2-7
CASRRPGQGVSDEQYF
TGTGCCAGCAGACGTCCGGGACAGGGGGTTTCAGACGAGCAGTACTTC
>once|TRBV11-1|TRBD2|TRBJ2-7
CASSLPGTSTYEQYF
TGTGCCAGCAGCCTACCCGGGACTAGTACCTACGAGCAGTACTTC
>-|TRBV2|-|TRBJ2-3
CASSRERESPDTQYF
TGTGCCAGCTCCCGGGAACGGGAGAGCCCAGATACGCAGTATTTT
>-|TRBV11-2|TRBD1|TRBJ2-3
CASSSRRGQGAGDTQYF
TGTGCCAGCAGCTCCCGGAGGGGACAGGGGGCTGGGGATACGCAGTATTTT
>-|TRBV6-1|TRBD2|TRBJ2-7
CASSEGGGLYEQYF
TGTGCCAGCAGTGAGGGCGGGGGGCTCTACGAGCAGTACTTC
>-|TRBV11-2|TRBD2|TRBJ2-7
CASSLVASGSLTYEQYF
TGTGCCAGCAGCTTAGTGGCTAGCGGGAGTCTAACCTACGAGCAGTACTTC
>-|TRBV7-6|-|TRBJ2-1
CASSLKTSPLGNEQFF
TGTGCCAGCAGCTTAAAAACCAGCCCCCTAGGGAATGAGCAGTTCTTC
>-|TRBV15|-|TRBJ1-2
CATSRDQGYGYTF
TGTGCCACCAGCAGAGATCAGGGGTATGGCTACACCTTC
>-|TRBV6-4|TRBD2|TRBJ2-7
CASSETPGLGSGEQYF
TGTGCCAGCAGTGAGACCCCGGGACTAGGGTCGGGTGAGCAGTACTTC
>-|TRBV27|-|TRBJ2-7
CASSSTRQGLTYEQYF
TGTGCCAGCAGTTCCACCAGGCAGGGGCTCACCTACGAGCAGTACTTC
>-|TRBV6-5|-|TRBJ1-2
CASSYTGGRGYTF
TGTGCCAGCAGTTACACGGGGGGACGTGGCTACACCTTC
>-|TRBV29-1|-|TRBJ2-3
CSVDGRGSTDTQYF
TGCAGCGTTGATGGACGAGGGAGCACAGATACGCAGTATTTT
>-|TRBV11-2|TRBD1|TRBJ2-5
CASRTGQSQETQYF
TGTGCCAGCAGAACGGGACAGTCGCAAGAGACCCAGTACTTC
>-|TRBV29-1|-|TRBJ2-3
CSVEGSISTDTQYF
TGCAGCGTTGAAGGGTCCATAAGCACAGATACGCAGTATTTT
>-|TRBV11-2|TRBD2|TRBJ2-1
CASSLQGLAKYNEQFF
TGTGCCAGCAGCTTACAGGGACTAGCCAAATACAATGAGCAGTTCTTC
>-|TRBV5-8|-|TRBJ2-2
CASSLGQLYPGELFF
TGTGCCAGCAGCTTGGGACAGCTTTACCCCGGGGAGCTGTTTTTT
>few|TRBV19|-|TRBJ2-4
CASTDSLGAKNIQYF
TGTGCCAGTACCGACAGTTTGGGGGCCAAAAACATTCAGTACTTC
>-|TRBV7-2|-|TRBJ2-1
CASSSKDEQFF
TGTGCCAGCAGCTCTAAGGATGAGCAGTTCTTC
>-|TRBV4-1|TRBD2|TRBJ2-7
CASSQFAGGGNEQYF
TGCGCCAGCAGCCAATTTGCGGGAGGGGGGAACGAGCAGTACTTC
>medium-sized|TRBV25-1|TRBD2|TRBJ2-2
CASSPRLAGMNTGELFF
TGTGCCAGCAGCCCTCGGCTAGCGGGAATGAACACCGGGGAGCTGTTTTTT
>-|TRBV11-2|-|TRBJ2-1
CASSLDQLGNEQFF
TGTGCCAGCAGCTTAGACCAGCTCGGCAATGAGCAGTTCTTC
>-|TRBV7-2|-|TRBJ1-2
CASSIQGSNYGYTF
TGTGCCAGCAGCATTCAGGGTTCTAACTATGGCTACACCTTC
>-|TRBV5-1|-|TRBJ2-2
CASSRDPNTGELFF
TGCGCCAGCAGCCGAGACCCGAACACCGGGGAGCTGTTTTTT